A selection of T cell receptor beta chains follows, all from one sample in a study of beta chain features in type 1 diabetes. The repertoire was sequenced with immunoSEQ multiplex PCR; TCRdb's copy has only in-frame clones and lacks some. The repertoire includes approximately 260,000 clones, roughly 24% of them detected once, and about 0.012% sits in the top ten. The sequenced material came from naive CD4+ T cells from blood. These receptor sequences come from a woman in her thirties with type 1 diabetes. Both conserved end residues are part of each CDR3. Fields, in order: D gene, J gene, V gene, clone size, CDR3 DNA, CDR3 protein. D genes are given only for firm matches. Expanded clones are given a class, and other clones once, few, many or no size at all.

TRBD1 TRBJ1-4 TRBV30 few TGTGCCTGTCCGGGACAGGCTAATGAAAAACTGTTTTTT CACPGQANEKLFF
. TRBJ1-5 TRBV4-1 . TGCGCCAGCAGCTGGGGAGCCCCCAATCAGCCCCAGCATTTT CASSWGAPNQPQHF
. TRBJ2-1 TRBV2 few TGTGCCAGCAGTGGGGAGGGGGGGTATGAGCAGTTCTTC CASSGEGGYEQFF
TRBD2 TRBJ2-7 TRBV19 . TGTGCCAGTAGTGTGGGACTAGCGGGAGTATCGTACGAGCAGTACTTC CASSVGLAGVSYEQYF
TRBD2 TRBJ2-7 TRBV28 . TGTGCGACGGGGACTAGCGGGAGAGCCTCCTACGAGCAGTACTTC CATGTSGRASYEQYF
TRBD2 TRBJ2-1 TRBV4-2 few TGTGCCAGCAGCCAAGATCGGGTTAGCGGGAGGGTCAATGAGCAGTTCTTC CASSQDRVSGRVNEQFF
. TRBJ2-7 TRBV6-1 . TGTGCCAGCAGTATCAATCCCTACGAGCAGTACTTC CASSINPYEQYF
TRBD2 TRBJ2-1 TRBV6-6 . TGTGCCATCGGTCGGGGGGTCCGCTCCTACAATGAGCAGTTCTTC CAIGRGVRSYNEQFF
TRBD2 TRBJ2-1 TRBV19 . TGTGCCAGTTTAGGGACTAGCGGGAGTACTGAGCAGTTCTTC CASLGTSGSTEQFF
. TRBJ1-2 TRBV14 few TGTGCCAGCAGCCAAGGGCAGGACTATGGCTACACCTTC CASSQGQDYGYTF
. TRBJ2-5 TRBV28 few TGTGCCAGCAGTGAAGCAGGGCAACAAGAGACCCAGTACTTC CASSEAGQQETQYF
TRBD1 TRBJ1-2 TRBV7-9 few TGTGCCAGCAGCTCCCCCGGGACAGGGATCTATGGCTACACCTTC CASSSPGTGIYGYTF
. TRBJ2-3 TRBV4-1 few TGCGCCAGCAGCCAAGATGGGGGCAGAGGAGATACGCAGTATTTT CASSQDGGRGDTQYF
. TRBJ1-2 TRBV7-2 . TGTGCCAGCAGCTTAGCCCATGGACAGATGTTTGGCTACACCTTC CASSLAHGQMFGYTF
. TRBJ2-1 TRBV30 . TGTGCCTACCGCCGGAGCGGGTGGAAAAATGAGCAGTTCTTC CAYRRSGWKNEQFF
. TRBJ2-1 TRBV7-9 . TGTGCCAGCAGGAACACCTACAATGAGCAGTTCTTC CASRNTYNEQFF
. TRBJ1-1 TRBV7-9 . TGTGCCAGCAGCTTCGCGGACACTGAAGCTTTCTTT CASSFADTEAFF
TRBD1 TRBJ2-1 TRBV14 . TGTGCCAGCGGAAGACAGGGGTTGGATGAGCAGTTCTTC CASGRQGLDEQFF
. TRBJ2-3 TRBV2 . TGTGCCAGCAATATGGTTAGCGGTACAGATACGCAGTATTTT CASNMVSGTDTQYF
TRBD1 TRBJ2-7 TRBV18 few TGTGCCAGCTCACGAGAGACAGGGGGCGCCGAGCAGTACTTC CASSRETGGAEQYF
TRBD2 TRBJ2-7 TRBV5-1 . TGCGCCAGCAGCTTGATGACTAGCGGAGTGATTACCTACGAGCAGTACTTC CASSLMTSGVITYEQYF
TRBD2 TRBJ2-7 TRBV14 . TGTGCCAGCAGCCAGACTAGCGGGAGTGGCGAGCAGTACTTC CASSQTSGSGEQYF
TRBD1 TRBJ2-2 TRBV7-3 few TGTGCCAGCAGCCCACAGGGGACCACCGGGGAGCTGTTTTTT CASSPQGTTGELFF